This record looks at one TCR beta chain sequence and its context. No cognate antigen has been identified for it. Base qualities are missing; no much larger clone stands one base away. This specimen comes from a study of T cell responses to AZD1222 COVID-19 vaccine (dated by TCRdb to about 2021). Concerning the study at large: Because spike-specific TCR depth and breadth did not differ between the two schedules, AZD1222 recipients who got a second dose at roughly 4 weeks were pooled with those who got a second dose at roughly 12 weeks. A total of 233 trial participants underwent TCR sequencing, of whom under 220 had received two doses of AZD1222 and around 25 had received two doses of the MenACWY control vaccine. Trial participants were enrolled into age subgroups of 18-55, 56-69 and 70-plus years, which contained about 150, 27 and 61 TCR-sequenced participants, respectively.

Overall study outcomes, separate from this receptor: In the small 56-69-year group, the increase in depth fell short of significance, most likely because of low power. Participants were mostly white British and included more females than males, and it was suggested by the authors that clonal diversity may have been underestimated. The whole spike protein was spanned by vaccine-associated CD4 TCRs, and dominant responses were seen in regions 160-218 and 743-854. After two AZD1222 doses, both the breadth and the depth of spike-specific TCRs were significantly higher than at day 0 and than in MenACWY recipients. Because no day 14 peak-response samples were available, the repertoires could be characterized only after the peak T cell response. Reportedly, almost half of the unique spike-specific TCRs recognized epitopes lying outside the regions that are mutated in the B.1.351 and B.1.1.7 variants. Conclusions about previously exposed vaccinees are limited, since just five to seven AZD1222 recipients were seropositive for SARS-CoV-2 at baseline.

The CDR3 regions of human TCRbeta chains were subjected to immunosequencing. Per the source publication's procedure: Repertoire TCRs were checked for matches against a reference library of SARS-CoV-2-specific TCRs that had been generated using the MIRA antigen-specificity platform. Breadth was defined as the fraction of unique TCRs that were SARS-CoV-2-associated, and depth was defined as the fraction of total T cells that were SARS-CoV-2-associated. Using the MIRA data, each spike-specific TCR was assigned both to the spike region to which the TCR was reactive and to a CD4 or CD8 class. Log10-transformed breadth and depth values were compared by one-way ANOVA with Sidak's multiple comparisons tests. TCRdb holds this immuneACCESS table with in-frame rearrangements only. Some clones are missing; in checked studies, unresolved V genes explain under half, and the rest has no known cause. D and trimming come from the DNA, and the V and J calls and clone size come from that table. Across this sample there are about 92,000 clones, with approximately 91% seen only once. 5.8% of the sample is held by the ten biggest clonotypes.

Sequences LNHDA (CDR1) and SQIVND (CDR2) are obtained from the germline V gene (reference sequence). V is reduced by 7 bases and J by 3 bases, leaving a spacing of 19 bases between them. From the cysteine through the phenylalanine, the CDR3 covers 16 amino acids. Only the CDR3 region is kept as DNA, spanning 48 bases read in frame from base 1. The time point label on this specimen signifies: baseline before first vaccination. Samples from vaccinated people were obtained from the UK trials COV001 and COV002, which included a single-blind randomized controlled phase 2/3 trial of AZD1222 (ChAdOx1 nCoV-19) in healthy adults. For TCRbeta chain sequencing, PBMC samples were collected from trial participants at day 0 and at day 28 after the second dose.

The material sequenced was peripheral blood, taken on day 0 of AZD1222 vaccination. The chain was built from TRBV19 and TRBJ1-5; the D gene is perhaps TRBD1, on 5 matching bases. This clonotype originated in an adult in good health. In nucleotide form, the sequence is TGTGCCAGTACCTATGGGCCTACAGGATTCAATCAGCCCCAGCATTTT. Translated, this is CASTYGPTGFNQPQHF.